This record covers a single TCR beta chain. The target of this receptor is not known. Base qualities are not at hand, and no much larger clone is one base apart. Libraries were made using the immunoSEQ multiplex PCR assay. TCRdb retrieved this table from immuneACCESS and kept in-frame rearrangements only. Not all clones are present; in checked studies, unresolved V genes account for under half, and no reason is known for the remainder. This sample has 100,000 to 150,000 clones in its table, and around nine tenths of those were observed once. The top ten clones comprise around 9% of the sample. This specimen belongs to a study of control samples from healthy donors and cancer patients (TCRdb year 2020). The CDR3 starts with the cysteine, ends with the phenylalanine, and has 12 residues. The kept DNA is CDR3 alone, 36 bases in frame from the first base. The V end loses 6 bases and the J end loses 1 base, and a stretch of 7 bases separates them. As encoded in the germline V gene, CDR1 is MNHEY while CDR2 is SVGEGT.

Sequenced: blood. The TCR sequence derives from a man aged 35 to 55 in good health. In this chain, TRBV6-2 or TRBV6-3 is recombined with TRBJ2-7, with no reliable assignment of the D segment. The CDR3 protein: CASSRRSYEQYF. The base sequence is TGTGCCAGCAGCAGAAGGTCCTACGAGCAGTACTTC.